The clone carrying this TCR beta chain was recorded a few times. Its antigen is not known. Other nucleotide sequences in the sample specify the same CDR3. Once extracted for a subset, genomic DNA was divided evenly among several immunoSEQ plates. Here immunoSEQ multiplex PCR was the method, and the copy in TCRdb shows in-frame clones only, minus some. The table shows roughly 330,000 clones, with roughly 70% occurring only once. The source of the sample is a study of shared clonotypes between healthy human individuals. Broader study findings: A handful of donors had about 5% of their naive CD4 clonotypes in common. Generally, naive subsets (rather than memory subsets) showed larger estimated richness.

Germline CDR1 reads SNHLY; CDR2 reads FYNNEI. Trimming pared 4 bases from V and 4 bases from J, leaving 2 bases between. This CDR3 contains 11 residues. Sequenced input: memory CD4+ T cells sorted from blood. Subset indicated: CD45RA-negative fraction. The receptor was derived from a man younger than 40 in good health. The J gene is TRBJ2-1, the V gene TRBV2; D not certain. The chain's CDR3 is CASSVYNEQFF. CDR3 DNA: TGTGCCAGCAGTGTTTACAATGAGCAGTTCTTC.